This TCR beta chain was documented in a study of OX40 agonist ivuxolimab in advanced cancers. Context from the whole study: Ivuxolimab, which targeted the costimulatory receptor OX40 (CD134), was an agonistic, fully human IgG2 monoclonal antibody. Intravenous ivuxolimab was administered to patients every 2 weeks at six dose levels: 0.01, 0.1, 0.3, 1.5, 3 and 10 mg/kg. Of the roughly 54 dose-escalation patients, hepatocellular carcinoma was present in about 20, melanoma in roughly 15, renal cell carcinoma in 9 and head and neck cancer in 9. A male proportion of almost 85% and a mean age of 60 years, ranging from 23 to 79, were recorded for the dose-escalation cohort. Prior anti-PD-1, anti-PD-L1 or anti-CTLA-4 therapy was permitted, and checkpoint inhibitors had been received by less than 45% of dose-escalation patients. Partial responses occurred in three dose-escalation patients: two with cutaneous melanoma and one with hepatocellular carcinoma. The purpose of peripheral TCRbeta sequencing was to test whether ivuxolimab changed TCR sequence diversity and led to clonal T-cell expansion. The paper reports the monotherapy dose-escalation portion (N of about 51 patients) of the phase I ivuxolimab trial.

Patients with autoimmune disease history or receiving systemic immunosuppression were excluded from the trial. In every dose cohort, peripheral blood was drawn for TCR sequencing at baseline, cycle 4 day 1, and cycle 7 day 1. The samples were taken from a phase I, first-in-human, multicenter, open-label dose-escalation trial of ivuxolimab. The trial enrolled adults with locally advanced or metastatic head and neck squamous cell, hepatocellular, melanoma or renal cell carcinoma. Before TCR sequencing, CD4+ T cells and CD8+ T cells from peripheral blood were sorted into separate populations. Genomic DNA was isolated from the sorted cells so that the TCRbeta CDR3 region could be sequenced. TCRbeta CDR3 regions were sequenced using the immunoSEQ Assay. This immuneACCESS table, as held by TCRdb, lists in-frame sequences with V and J called but not all clones. Of the missing ones, under half trace to an unresolved V gene in checked studies; the others have no known cause. In this sample the table shows tens of thousands of clones, 89% of which occur a single time. The top ten clones comprise 0.92% of the sample.

Counted from cysteine to phenylalanine, this CDR3 has 16 amino acids. Only the CDR3 part of the read is kept: 48 bases, read in frame from the first base. CDR1 and CDR2 (MDHEN, SYDVKM) derive from the germline V gene. V loses 5 bases, J loses 0 bases, and the germline ends lie 11 bases apart. This clone occurred once. Its antigen is unknown. The sample holds no much larger clone one base away, and base qualities are not on file. Study-wide findings and limitations: The antigen specificity of the peripheral T cells that underwent clonal expansion was not determined. At doses of 0.1 to 3.0 mg/kg, clonal expansion of both CD4+ and CD8+ blood T cells was observed from baseline to week 6. On average, CD8+ T cells showed more expanded clones than CD4+ T cells after ivuxolimab. In partial responders in the 0.1-3.0 mg/kg groups, normalized peripheral clonal expansion was found to be among the lowest, especially among CD8+ T cells. Low levels of normalized T-cell clonal expansion were also seen in some patients who did not respond.

This clonotype was sampled from an adult with an advanced solid tumor such as melanoma, head and neck, liver or kidney cancer. The sample here was CD4+ or CD8+ T cells sorted from blood, taken in a trial of the OX40 agonist ivuxolimab. The V gene is TRBV28 and the J gene is TRBJ2-6; the D gene cannot be resolved reliably. The CDR3 protein sequence reads: CASSPIGLSGANVLTF. The DNA sequence follows: TGTGCCAGCAGTCCCATCGGCCTCTCTGGGGCCAACGTCCTGACTTTC.